Below are 9 T cell receptor beta chains sequenced from a single sample in a study of blood T cell repertoires in COVID-19. Repertoires were generated with immunoSEQ multiplex PCR, while TCRdb's copy carries only in-frame clones and drops some. The table records 100,000 to 150,000 clones, 85% of them present only once. The sequenced sample was peripheral blood. Receptor source: a woman of 80 years or more with acute or convalescent COVID-19.

This rearrangement joins TRBV7-8 to TRBJ1-2; D gene unclear. The CDR3 contains 14 residues. The germline CDR1 and CDR2 sequences are SGHVS and FQNEAQ. V was pared by 2 bases and J by 2 bases, with 9 bases between. The CDR3 is CASSLFQRNYGYTF. The CDR3 coding sequence is TGTGCCAGCAGCTTATTCCAGAGGAACTATGGCTACACCTTC.

The CDR3 loop is CASSSGGAGRRKQFF. In nucleotides, the CDR3 is TGTGCCAGTAGTTCCGGGGGGGCAGGACGCCGAAAGCAGTTCTTC. V and J are TRBV19 and TRBJ2-1; 8 bases agree with TRBD2. The CDR3 covers 15 residues. V lost 5 bases, J lost 11 bases, and 14 bases stayed unmatched. Germline assignment: CDR1 LNHDA and CDR2 SQIVND (reference sequence).

The chain uses TRBV3-1 (or the pseudogene TRBV3-2) and TRBJ1-1; D not certain. Germline values: CDR1 LGHDT, CDR2 YNNKEL (reference sequence). The CDR3 runs 14 residues. V lost 1 base and J lost 2, with 8 bases in between. The CDR3 reads CASSQATINTEAFF. The CDR3 DNA is TGTGCCAGCAGCCAAGCAACTATCAACACTGAAGCTTTCTTT.

The CDR3 here is CASSDISRAEAFF. DNA of the CDR3: TGCGCCAGCAGTGATATCTCACGGGCTGAAGCTTTCTTT. V usage is TRBV10-2 and J usage is TRBJ1-1; D call uncertain. Trimming took off 3 bases at V and 6 bases at J, with 11 bases between the two ends. The CDR3 runs to 13 residues. Per germline, CDR1 WSHSY and CDR2 SAAADI.

The chain is built from TRBV6-2 or TRBV6-3 and TRBJ1-2, with TRBD1 as a possible D gene (5 bases). This CDR3 has 16 residues. The V and J ends lost 2 bases and 1 base respectively, with 14 bases between them. Germline V CDR1 and CDR2: MNHEY, SVGEGT. CDR3 DNA sequence: TGTGCCAGCAGTTACCCTCAGGGAAAGAATAACTATGGCTACACCTTC. Amino acid sequence: CASSYPQGKNNYGYTF.

CDR3 nucleotides: TGTGCCAGCAGCCAAGGACTAGCGGGACGGGCCCAGTACTTC. It specifies CASSQGLAGRAQYF. This sequence joins TRBV3-1 (or the pseudogene TRBV3-2) and TRBJ2-5, with 11 bases matching TRBD2. CDR1 is LGHDT and CDR2 is YNNKEL in the germline V gene (reference sequence). There are 14 residues in the CDR3. V lost 1 base to trimming and J lost 9 bases; unmatched junction nucleotides: 4.

The chain is built from TRBV10-3 and TRBJ1-1, with D possibly matching TRBD1 (5 bases). In germline, CDR1 is ENHRY, CDR2 SYGVKD. Trimming took 0 bases from V and 11 from J, leaving 10 bases between them. The CDR3 is 12 residues long. The CDR3 DNA reads as TGTGCCATCAGTGAGTCTGGGACTTTTGCTTTCTTT. Protein: CAISESGTFAFF.

This clone was recorded only once. V is TRBV4-1 and J is TRBJ1-1; D may be TRBD1 (6 bases). The ends were cut back, 2 bases at V and 4 bases at J, with 14 bases in the middle. This CDR3 is built from 15 residues. Germline CDR1 MGHRA, CDR2 YSYEKL. As DNA, the CDR3 is TGCGCCAGCAGCCAACAGGGGAGCGGTGGCACTGAAGCTTTCTTT. Translating gives CASSQQGSGGTEAFF.

The CDR3 DNA reads as TGTGCCAGCAGCCCGACACAGGGCGGCCCTTCACCCCTCCACTTT. It encodes CASSPTQGGPSPLHF. The chain uses TRBV7-2 and TRBJ1-6; a weak D match, TRBD1 (6 bases). Per germline, CDR1 SGHTA and CDR2 FQGNSA. Trimming took 5 bases from V and 9 from J, leaving 17 bases between them. There are 15 residues in the CDR3.